A selection of T cell receptor beta chains follows, all from one sample in a study of cytomegalovirus exposure and HLA in healthy donors. Clones were read by immunoSEQ multiplex PCR, and TCRdb kept only the in-frame ones, dropping some. Among over 150,000 clones listed, about 64% were seen once. Sequenced sample: PBMCs. Receptors were obtained from a man aged 50 to 60 in good health and CMV-seronegative. Each CDR3 is given with its conserved first and last residue. The D gene is left open where the match is weak. Part of the rows lack a size; the others show once, few, many or a class for expanded clones.

d_call j_call v_call clone_size cdr3_aa cdr3_nt
NA TRBJ1-6 TRBV11-2 NA CASSSYNSPLHF TGTGCCAGCAGCTCTTATAATTCACCCCTCCACTTT
NA TRBJ2-7 TRBV7-6 NA CASSLGYQAYEQYF TGTGCCAGCAGCTTAGGTTACCAGGCTTACGAGCAGTACTTC
NA TRBJ1-6 TRBV9 NA CASSPNRGQSSYNSPLHF TGTGCCAGCAGCCCTAATAGGGGACAAAGCTCCTATAATTCACCCCTCCACTTT
TRBD2 TRBJ2-5 TRBV6-1 few CASSEGFSGGQETQYF TGTGCCAGCAGTGAAGGTTTTAGCGGGGGGCAAGAGACCCAGTACTTC
TRBD1 TRBJ1-2 TRBV4-3 few CASSQLTGGVYGYTF TGCGCCAGCAGCCAGCTGACAGGGGGGGTGTATGGCTACACCTTC
NA TRBJ1-4 TRBV5-5 NA CASSYYSAGTNEKLFF TGTGCCAGCAGCTACTATAGCGCTGGAACTAATGAAAAACTGTTTTTT
NA TRBJ2-1 TRBV28 NA CASSPSNEQFF TGTGCCAGCAGCCCCTCCAATGAGCAGTTCTTC
TRBD1 TRBJ1-2 TRBV7-3 NA CASSSGTDRAGYGYTF TGTGCCAGCAGCTCCGGTACCGACAGGGCTGGCTATGGCTACACCTTC
TRBD1 TRBJ1-2 TRBV7-9 NA CASSTQTGAYGYTF TGTGCCAGCAGCACCCAAACAGGGGCCTATGGCTACACCTTC
TRBD1 TRBJ2-7 TRBV10-1 NA CASCWPRDRDFYEQYF TGCGCCAGCTGCTGGCCCCGGGACAGGGACTTCTACGAGCAGTACTTC
TRBD1 TRBJ2-7 TRBV11-2 NA CASSLGTGTYEQYF TGTGCCAGCAGCTTGGGGACAGGGACCTACGAGCAGTACTTC
TRBD2 TRBJ2-5 TRBV5-4 few CASTPGAGVSGETQYF TGTGCCAGCACCCCCGGAGCGGGGGTGTCCGGGGAGACCCAGTACTTC
TRBD1 TRBJ1-2 TRBV29-1 NA CSVIRQGYGYTF TGCAGCGTTATCAGACAGGGGTATGGCTACACCTTC
TRBD1 TRBJ1-2 TRBV5-6 NA CASSATGTGPSGYTF TGTGCCAGCAGCGCAACCGGGACAGGGCCATCAGGCTACACCTTC
NA TRBJ1-1 TRBV6-5 NA CASRMTENTEAFF TGTGCCAGCAGGATGACAGAGAACACTGAAGCTTTCTTT
NA TRBJ2-5 TRBV6-1 NA CASSYMLETQYF TGTGCCAGCTCGTACATGCTAGAGACCCAGTACTTC
NA TRBJ1-5 TRBV2 once CASSLGAYQPQHF TGTGCCAGCAGCCTAGGGGCATATCAGCCCCAGCATTTT
NA TRBJ2-1 TRBV7-6 NA CASSPVSGYNEQFF TGTGCCAGCAGCCCGGTGAGTGGTTACAATGAGCAGTTCTTC
NA TRBJ1-5 TRBV23-1 many CASSSTEKGNQPQHF TGCGCCAGCAGTTCGACAGAGAAGGGCAATCAGCCCCAGCATTTT
TRBD2 TRBJ2-3 TRBV2 NA CASSASGGPSDTQYF TGTGCCAGCAGTGCCTCGGGGGGGCCTTCAGATACGCAGTATTTT
TRBD2 TRBJ2-7 TRBV5-4 few CASGERGSSYEQYF TGTGCCAGCGGAGAGCGGGGGAGCTCCTACGAGCAGTACTTC
NA TRBJ1-1 TRBV6-5 NA CASSQGGTEAFF TGTGCCAGCAGTCAGGGTGGAACTGAAGCTTTCTTT
NA TRBJ2-3 TRBV7-6 once CASSLKGGTDTQYF TGTGCCAGCAGCTTAAAAGGGGGCACAGATACGCAGTATTTT
NA TRBJ2-3 TRBV6-5 NA CASRRQSLSTDTQYF TGTGCCAGCAGACGACAGAGTCTTAGCACAGATACGCAGTATTTT
NA TRBJ2-7 TRBV21-1 few CASISTTGAKFLEQYF TGTGCCAGCATTTCAACCACGGGTGCTAAATTTCTCGAGCAGTACTTC
TRBD2 TRBJ2-3 TRBV2 NA CASSRLAGATDTQYF TGTGCCAGCAGTAGACTAGCGGGGGCCACCGATACGCAGTATTTT
NA TRBJ2-3 TRBV5-1 NA CASSWDGETTDTQYF TGCGCCAGCAGCTGGGATGGGGAGACCACAGATACGCAGTATTTT
NA TRBJ2-7 TRBV7-6 NA CASSSTVSHEQYF TGTGCCAGCAGCTCGACAGTCTCCCACGAGCAGTACTTC
NA TRBJ1-6 TRBV6-5 NA CASSYGGSSYNSPLHF TGTGCCAGCAGTTACGGTGGGAGCTCCTATAATTCACCCCTCCACTTT
TRBD1 TRBJ1-5 TRBV10-1 NA CASNVGQDSNQPQHF TGCGCCAGTAATGTGGGACAGGATAGCAATCAGCCCCAGCATTTT